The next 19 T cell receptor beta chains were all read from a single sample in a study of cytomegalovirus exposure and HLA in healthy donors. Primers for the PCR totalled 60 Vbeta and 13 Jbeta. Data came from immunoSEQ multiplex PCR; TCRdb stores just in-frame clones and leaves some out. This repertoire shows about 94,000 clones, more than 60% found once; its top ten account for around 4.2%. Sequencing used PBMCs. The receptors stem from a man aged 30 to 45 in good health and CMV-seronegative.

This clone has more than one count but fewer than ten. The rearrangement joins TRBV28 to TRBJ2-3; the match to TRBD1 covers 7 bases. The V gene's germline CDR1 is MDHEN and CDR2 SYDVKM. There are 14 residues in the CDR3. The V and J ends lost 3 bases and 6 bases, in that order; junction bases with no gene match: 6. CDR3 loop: CASSLGDSLDTQYF. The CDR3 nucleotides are TGTGCCAGCAGTTTGGGGGACAGTTTGGATACGCAGTATTTT.

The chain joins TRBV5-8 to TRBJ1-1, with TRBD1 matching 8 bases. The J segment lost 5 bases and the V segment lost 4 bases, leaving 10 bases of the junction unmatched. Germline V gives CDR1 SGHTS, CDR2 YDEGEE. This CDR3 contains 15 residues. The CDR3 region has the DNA TGTGCCAGCAGCCCCACAGGGGGAATACGGACTGAAGCTTTCTTT. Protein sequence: CASSPTGGIRTEAFF.

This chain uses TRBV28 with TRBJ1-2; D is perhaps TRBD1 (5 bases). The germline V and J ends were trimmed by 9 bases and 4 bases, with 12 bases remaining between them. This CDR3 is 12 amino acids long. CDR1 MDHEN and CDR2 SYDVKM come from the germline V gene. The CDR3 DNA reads TGTGCCAGTTTGAGGACACCCTATGGCTACACCTTC. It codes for CASLRTPYGYTF.

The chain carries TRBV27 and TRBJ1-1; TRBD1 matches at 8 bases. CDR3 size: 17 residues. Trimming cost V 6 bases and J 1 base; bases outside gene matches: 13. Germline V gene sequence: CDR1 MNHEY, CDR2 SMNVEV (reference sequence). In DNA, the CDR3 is TGTGCCAGCAGCTCCTCCGGGACAGGCTTCTGGAACACTGAAGCTTTCTTT. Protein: CASSSSGTGFWNTEAFF.

In nucleotides, the CDR3 is TGTGCCAGCAGTCTCGCCGGTTCTGGAAACACCATATATTTT. Encoded protein: CASSLAGSGNTIYF. The chain combines TRBV27 with TRBJ1-3; D is uncertain. The V end lost 5 bases, the J end lost 1 base, and 9 bases lay between the germline ends. Per germline, CDR1 MNHEY and CDR2 SMNVEV (reference sequence). CDR3 length: 14 residues.

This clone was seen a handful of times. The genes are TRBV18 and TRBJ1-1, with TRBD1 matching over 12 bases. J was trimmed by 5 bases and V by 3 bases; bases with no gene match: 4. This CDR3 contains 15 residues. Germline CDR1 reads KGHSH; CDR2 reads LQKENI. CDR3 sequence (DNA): TGTGCCAGCTCACCGGGACAGGGGGCGCGGACTGAAGCTTTCTTT. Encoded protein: CASSPGQGARTEAFF.

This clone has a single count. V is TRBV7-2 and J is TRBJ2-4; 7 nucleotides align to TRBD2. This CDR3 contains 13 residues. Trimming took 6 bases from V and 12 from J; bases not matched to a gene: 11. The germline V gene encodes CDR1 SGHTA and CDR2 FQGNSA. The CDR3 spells CASSQPRGGAQYF. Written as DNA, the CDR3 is TGTGCCAGCAGTCAACCGAGGGGAGGGGCTCAGTACTTC.

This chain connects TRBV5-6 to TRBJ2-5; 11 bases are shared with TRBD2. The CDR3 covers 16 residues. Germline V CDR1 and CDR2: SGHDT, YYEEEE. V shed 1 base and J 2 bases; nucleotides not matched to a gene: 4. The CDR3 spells CASSLFLAGGQETQYF. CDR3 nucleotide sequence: TGTGCCAGCAGCTTGTTCCTAGCGGGAGGACAAGAGACCCAGTACTTC. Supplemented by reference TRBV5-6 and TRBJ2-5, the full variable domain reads DAGVTQSPTHLIKTRGQQVTLRCSPKSGHDTVSWYQQALGQGPQFIFQYYEEEERQRGNFPDRFSGHQFPNYSSELNVNALLLGDSALYLCASSLFLAGGQETQYFGPGTRLLVL.

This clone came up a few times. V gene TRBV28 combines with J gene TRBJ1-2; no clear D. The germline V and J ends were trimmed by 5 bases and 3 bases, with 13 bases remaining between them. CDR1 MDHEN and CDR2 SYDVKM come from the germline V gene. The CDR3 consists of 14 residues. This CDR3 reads CASSPPAGYYGYTF. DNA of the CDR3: TGTGCCAGCAGTCCCCCCGCAGGCTACTATGGCTACACCTTC.

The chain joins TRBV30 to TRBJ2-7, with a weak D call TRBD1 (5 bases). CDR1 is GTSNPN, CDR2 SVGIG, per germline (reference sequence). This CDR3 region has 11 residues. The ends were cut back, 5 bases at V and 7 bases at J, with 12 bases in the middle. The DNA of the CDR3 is TGTGCCTGGGGGGCAGGGTGGGAGCAGTACTTC. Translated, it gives CAWGAGWEQYF.

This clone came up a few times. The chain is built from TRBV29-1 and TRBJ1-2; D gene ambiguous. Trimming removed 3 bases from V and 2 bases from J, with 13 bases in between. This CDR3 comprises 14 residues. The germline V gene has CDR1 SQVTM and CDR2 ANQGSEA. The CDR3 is CSVDLGQANYGYTF. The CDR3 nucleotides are TGCAGCGTTGATCTTGGGCAGGCAAACTATGGCTACACCTTC. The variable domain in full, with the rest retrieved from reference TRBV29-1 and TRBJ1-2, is SAVISQKPSRDICQRGTSLTIQCQVDSQVTMMFWYRQQPGQSLTLIATANQGSEATYESGFVIDKFPISRPNLTFSTLTVSNMSPEDSSIYLCSVDLGQANYGYTFGSGTRLTVV.

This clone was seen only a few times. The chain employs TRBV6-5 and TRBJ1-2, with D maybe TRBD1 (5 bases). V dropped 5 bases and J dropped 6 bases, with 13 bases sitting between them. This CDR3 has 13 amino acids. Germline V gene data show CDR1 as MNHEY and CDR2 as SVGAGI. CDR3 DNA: TGTGCCAGCAGTCAGGCGACAGATGATGGCTACACCTTC. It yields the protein CASSQATDDGYTF.

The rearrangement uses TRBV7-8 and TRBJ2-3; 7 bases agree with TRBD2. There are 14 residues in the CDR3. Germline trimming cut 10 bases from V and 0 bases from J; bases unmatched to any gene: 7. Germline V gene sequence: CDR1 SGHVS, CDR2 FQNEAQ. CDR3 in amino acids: CATLLASSTDTQYF. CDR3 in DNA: TGTGCCACCTTACTAGCGTCTAGCACAGATACGCAGTATTTT.

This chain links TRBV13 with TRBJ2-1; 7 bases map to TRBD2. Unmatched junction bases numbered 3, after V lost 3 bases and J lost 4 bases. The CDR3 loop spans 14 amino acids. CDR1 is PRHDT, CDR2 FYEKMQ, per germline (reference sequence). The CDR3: CASSFLADYNEQFF. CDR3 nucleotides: TGTGCCAGCAGCTTTCTAGCGGATTACAATGAGCAGTTCTTC.

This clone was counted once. This chain's CDR3 is CASSVGPQETQYF. The CDR3 nucleotides are TGTGCCAGCAGTGTGGGGCCCCAAGAGACCCAGTACTTC. The rearrangement links TRBV2 to TRBJ2-5; D possibly corresponds to TRBD1 (5 bases). CDR1 is SNHLY, CDR2 FYNNEI, per germline. Trimming shortened V by 4 bases and J by 1 base, and 7 bases separated the two germline ends. The CDR3 is 13 residues long. Together with reference TRBV2 and TRBJ2-5, the CDR3 gives the full variable domain: EPEVTQTPSHQVTQMGQEVILRCVPISNHLYFYWYRQILGQKVEFLVSFYNNEISEKSEIFDDQFSVERPDGSNFTLKIRSTKLEDSAMYFCASSVGPQETQYFGPGTRLLVL.

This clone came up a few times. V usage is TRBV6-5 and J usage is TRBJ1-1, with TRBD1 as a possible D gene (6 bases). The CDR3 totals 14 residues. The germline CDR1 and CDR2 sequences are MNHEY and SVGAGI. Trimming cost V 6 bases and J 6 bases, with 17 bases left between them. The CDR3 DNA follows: TGTGCCAGCAGCAGAGGGGGTTTAATGCCTGAAGCTTTCTTT. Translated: CASSRGGLMPEAFF.

This CDR3 is CASSGGQGLLSEQYF. DNA for the CDR3: TGTGCCAGCAGTGGGGGACAGGGGTTACTGTCCGAGCAGTACTTC. The chain couples TRBV28 to TRBJ2-7, with 10 bases matching TRBD1. Germline loops: CDR1 MDHEN, CDR2 SYDVKM. Losses at the gene ends were 5 bases for V and 6 bases for J; bases not matched to a gene: 10. The CDR3 extends over 15 amino acids.

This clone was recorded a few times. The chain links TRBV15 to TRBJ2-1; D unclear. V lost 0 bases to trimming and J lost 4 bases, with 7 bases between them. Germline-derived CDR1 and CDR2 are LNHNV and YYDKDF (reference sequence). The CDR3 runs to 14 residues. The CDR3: CATSREEEYNEQFF. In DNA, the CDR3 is TGTGCCACCAGCAGAGAAGAGGAGTACAATGAGCAGTTCTTC. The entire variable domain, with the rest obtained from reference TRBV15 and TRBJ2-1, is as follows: DAMVIQNPRYQVTQFGKPVTLSCSQTLNHNVMYWYQQKSSQAPKLLFHYYDKDFNNEADTPDNFQSRRPNTSFCFLDIRSPGLGDTAMYLCATSREEEYNEQFFGPGTRLTVL.

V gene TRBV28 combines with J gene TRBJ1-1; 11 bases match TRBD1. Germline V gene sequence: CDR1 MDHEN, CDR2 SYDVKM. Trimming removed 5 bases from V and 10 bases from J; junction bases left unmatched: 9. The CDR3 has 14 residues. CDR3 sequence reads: CASSLGQGASRAFF. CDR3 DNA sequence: TGTGCCAGCAGTCTCGGACAGGGGGCTAGCAGAGCTTTCTTT.